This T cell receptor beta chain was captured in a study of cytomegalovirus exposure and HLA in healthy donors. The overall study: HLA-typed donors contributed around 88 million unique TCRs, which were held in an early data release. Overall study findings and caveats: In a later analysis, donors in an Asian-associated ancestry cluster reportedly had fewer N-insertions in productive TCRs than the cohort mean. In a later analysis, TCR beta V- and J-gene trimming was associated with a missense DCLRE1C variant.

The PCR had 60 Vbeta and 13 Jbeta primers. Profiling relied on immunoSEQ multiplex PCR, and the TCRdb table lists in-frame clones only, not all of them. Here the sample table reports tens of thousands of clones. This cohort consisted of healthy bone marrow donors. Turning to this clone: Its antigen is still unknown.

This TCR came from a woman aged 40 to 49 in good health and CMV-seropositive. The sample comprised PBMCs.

The CDR3 protein is CASSRSAGGSYNEQFF. Written as DNA, the CDR3 is TGTGCCAGCAGTCGCAGTGCGGGGGGCTCCTACAATGAGCAGTTCTTC. The chain employs TRBV28 and TRBJ2-1, with TRBD2 matching 8 bases. Germline loops: CDR1 MDHEN, CDR2 SYDVKM. This CDR3 is 16 amino acids long. Losses at the gene ends were 5 bases for V and 0 bases for J; bases not matched to a gene: 6.